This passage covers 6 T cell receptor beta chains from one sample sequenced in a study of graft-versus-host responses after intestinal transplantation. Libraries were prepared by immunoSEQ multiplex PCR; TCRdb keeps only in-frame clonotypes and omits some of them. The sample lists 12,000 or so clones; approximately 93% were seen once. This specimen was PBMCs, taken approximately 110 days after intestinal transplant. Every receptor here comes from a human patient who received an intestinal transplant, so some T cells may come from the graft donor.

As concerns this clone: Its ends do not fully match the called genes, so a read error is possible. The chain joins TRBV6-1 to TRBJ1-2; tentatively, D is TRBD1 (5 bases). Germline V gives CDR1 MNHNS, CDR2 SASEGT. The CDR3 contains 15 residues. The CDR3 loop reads CTSLNLRDVVYGYTF. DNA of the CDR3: TGTACCAGCCTTAACCTTCGGGACGTAGTCTATGGCTACACCTTC.

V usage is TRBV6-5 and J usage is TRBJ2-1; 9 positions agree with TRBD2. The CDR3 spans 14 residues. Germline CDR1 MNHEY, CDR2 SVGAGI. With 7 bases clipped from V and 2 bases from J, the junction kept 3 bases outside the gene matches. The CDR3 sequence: CASMSSGTYNEQFF. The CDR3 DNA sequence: TGTGCCAGCATGTCTAGCGGGACCTACAATGAGCAGTTCTTC.

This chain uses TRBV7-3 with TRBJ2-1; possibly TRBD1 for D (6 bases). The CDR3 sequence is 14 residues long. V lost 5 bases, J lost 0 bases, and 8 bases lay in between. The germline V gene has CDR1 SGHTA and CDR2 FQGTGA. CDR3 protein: CASSTDSSYNEQFF. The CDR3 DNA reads TGTGCCAGCAGCACGGACAGCTCCTACAATGAGCAGTTCTTC.

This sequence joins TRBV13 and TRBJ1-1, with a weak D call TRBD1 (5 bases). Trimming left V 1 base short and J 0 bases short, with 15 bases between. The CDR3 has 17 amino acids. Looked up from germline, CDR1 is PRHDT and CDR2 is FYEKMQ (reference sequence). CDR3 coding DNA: TGTGCCAGCAGCTTAGTGGGGGAACAGAAGATGAACACTGAAGCTTTCTTT. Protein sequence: CASSLVGEQKMNTEAFF.

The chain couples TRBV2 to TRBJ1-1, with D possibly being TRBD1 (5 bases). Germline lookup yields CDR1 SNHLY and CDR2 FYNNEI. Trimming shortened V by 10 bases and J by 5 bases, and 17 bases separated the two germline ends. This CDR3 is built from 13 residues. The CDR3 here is CAIPTGGGTEAFF. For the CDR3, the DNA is TGTGCCATCCCTACGGGGGGGGGAACTGAAGCTTTCTTT.

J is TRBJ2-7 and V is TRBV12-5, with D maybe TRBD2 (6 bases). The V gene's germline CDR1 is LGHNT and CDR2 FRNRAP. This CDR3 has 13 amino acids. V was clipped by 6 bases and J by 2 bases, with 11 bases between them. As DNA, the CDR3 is TGTGCTAGTGGGGCTCGGGGGACCTACGAGCAGTACTTC. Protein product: CASGARGTYEQYF.